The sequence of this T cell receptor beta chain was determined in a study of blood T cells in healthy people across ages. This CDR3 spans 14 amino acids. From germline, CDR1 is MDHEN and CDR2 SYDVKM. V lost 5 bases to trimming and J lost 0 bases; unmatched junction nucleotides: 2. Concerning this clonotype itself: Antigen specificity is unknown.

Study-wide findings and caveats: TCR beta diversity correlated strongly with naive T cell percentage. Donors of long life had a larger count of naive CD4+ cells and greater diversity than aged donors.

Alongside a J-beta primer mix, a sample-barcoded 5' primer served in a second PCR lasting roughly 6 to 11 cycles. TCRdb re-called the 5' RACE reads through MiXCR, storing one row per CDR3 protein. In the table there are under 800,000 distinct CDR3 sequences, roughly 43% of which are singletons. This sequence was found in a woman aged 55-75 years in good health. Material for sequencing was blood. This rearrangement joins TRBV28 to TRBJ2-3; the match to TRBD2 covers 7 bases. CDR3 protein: CASSISGSTDTQYF. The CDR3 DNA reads TGTGCCAGCAGTATTAGCGGGAGCACAGATACGCAGTATTTT. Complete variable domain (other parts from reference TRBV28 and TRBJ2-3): DVKVTQSSRYLVKRTGEKVFLECVQDMDHENMFWYRQDPGLGLRLIYFSYDVKMKEKGDIPEGYSVSREKKERFSLILESASTNQTSMYLCASSISGSTDTQYFGPGTRLTVL.